The entry below describes one T cell receptor (beta chain). The sample originates from a study of cytomegalovirus exposure and HLA in healthy donors. The CDR3 contains 16 residues. Trimming stripped 2 bases from V and 1 base from J, with 14 bases between. Germline loops: CDR1 KGHSH, CDR2 LQKENI. Primers for the PCR totalled 60 Vbeta and 13 Jbeta. Per the original data handling: A later analysis counted roughly 74 million unique TCR beta chains, some 11 million shared. Generated by immunoSEQ multiplex PCR, the TCRdb table keeps only in-frame clones and is missing some. Clone size and V and J calls were adopted from that table, with D and trimming inferred from the DNA. The data hold approximately 110,000 clones, with just under 75% observed a single time.

The sequence was collected from a man in his 60s in good health and CMV-seropositive. The chain employs TRBV18 and TRBJ1-1; D not resolved. The sequencing sample was made of PBMCs. CDR3 DNA: TGTGCCAGCTCACCAACCATGGGAGGCGGGAACACTGAAGCTTTCTTT. Amino acid sequence: CASSPTMGGGNTEAFF.